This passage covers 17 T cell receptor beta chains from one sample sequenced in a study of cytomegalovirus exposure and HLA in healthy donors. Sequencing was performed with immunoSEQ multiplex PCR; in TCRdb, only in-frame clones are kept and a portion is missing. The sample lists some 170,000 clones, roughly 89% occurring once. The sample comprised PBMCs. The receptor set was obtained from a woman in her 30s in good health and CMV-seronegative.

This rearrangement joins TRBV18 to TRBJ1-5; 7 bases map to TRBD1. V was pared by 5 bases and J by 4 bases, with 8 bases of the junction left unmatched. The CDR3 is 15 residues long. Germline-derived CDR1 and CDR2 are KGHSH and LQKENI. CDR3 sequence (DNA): TGTGCCAGCTCATGGACAGGTCACGAAAATCAGCCCCAGCATTTT. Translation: CASSWTGHENQPQHF.

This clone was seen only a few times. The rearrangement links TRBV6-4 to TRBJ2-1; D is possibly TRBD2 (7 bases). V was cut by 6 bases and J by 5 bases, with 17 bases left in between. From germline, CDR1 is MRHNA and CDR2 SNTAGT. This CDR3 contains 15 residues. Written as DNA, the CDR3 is TGTGCCAGCAGCCTGTGGGGGGGGCTGGACAATGAGCAGTTCTTC. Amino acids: CASSLWGGLDNEQFF.

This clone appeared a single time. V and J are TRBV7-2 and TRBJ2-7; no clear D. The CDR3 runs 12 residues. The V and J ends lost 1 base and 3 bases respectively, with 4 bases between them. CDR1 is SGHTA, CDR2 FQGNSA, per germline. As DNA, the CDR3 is TGTGCCAGCAGCTTAGGCGTCTACGAGCAGTACTTC. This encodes CASSLGVYEQYF. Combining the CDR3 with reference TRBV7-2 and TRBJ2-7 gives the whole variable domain GAGVSQSPSNKVTEKGKDVELRCDPISGHTALYWYRQSLGQGLEFLIYFQGNSAPDKSGLPSDRFSAERTGGSVSTLTIQRTQQEDSAVYLCASSLGVYEQYFGPGTRLTVT.

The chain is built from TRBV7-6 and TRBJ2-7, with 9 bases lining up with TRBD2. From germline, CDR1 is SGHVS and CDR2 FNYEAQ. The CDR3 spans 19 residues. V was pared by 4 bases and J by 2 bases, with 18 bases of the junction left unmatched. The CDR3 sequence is CASSSQRTSARPGPYEQYF. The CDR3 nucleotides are TGTGCCAGCAGCTCACAAAGGACTAGCGCGAGACCTGGACCCTACGAGCAGTACTTC.

The CDR3 loop reads CASSLLSPYNEQFF. CDR3 bases: TGTGCCAGCAGCTTATTATCCCCGTACAATGAGCAGTTCTTC. This sequence joins TRBV11-2 and TRBJ2-1, with D unclear. Per germline, CDR1 SGHAT and CDR2 FQNNGV. V gave up 2 bases and J gave up 4 bases, with 9 bases separating them. The CDR3 is made up of 14 amino acids.

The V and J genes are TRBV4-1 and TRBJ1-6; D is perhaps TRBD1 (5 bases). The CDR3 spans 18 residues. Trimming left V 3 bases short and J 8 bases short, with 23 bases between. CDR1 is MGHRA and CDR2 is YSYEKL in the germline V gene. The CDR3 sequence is CASSHDGSGTVGDSPLHF. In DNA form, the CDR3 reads TGCGCCAGCAGCCATGATGGGAGCGGGACCGTGGGGGATTCACCCCTCCACTTT.

Written as DNA, the CDR3 is TGTGCCAGCACCGAACTTAGACAGGGTACCTACGAGCAGTACTTC. It translates to CASTELRQGTYEQYF. The V and J genes are TRBV2 and TRBJ2-7; 7 bases line up with TRBD1. Germline loops: CDR1 SNHLY, CDR2 FYNNEI. The V segment lost 7 bases and the J segment 2 bases; nucleotides outside the gene matches: 11. The CDR3 extends over 15 amino acids.

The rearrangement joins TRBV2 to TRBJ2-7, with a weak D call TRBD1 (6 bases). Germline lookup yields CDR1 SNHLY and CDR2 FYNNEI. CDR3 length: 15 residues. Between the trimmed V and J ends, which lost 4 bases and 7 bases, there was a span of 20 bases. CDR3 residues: CASSGTGQGGQEQYF. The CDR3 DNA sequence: TGTGCCAGCAGTGGAACAGGTCAGGGCGGACAGGAGCAGTACTTC. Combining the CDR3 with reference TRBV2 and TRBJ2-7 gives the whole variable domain EPEVTQTPSHQVTQMGQEVILRCVPISNHLYFYWYRQILGQKVEFLVSFYNNEISEKSEIFDDQFSVERPDGSNFTLKIRSTKLEDSAMYFCASSGTGQGGQEQYFGPGTRLTVT.

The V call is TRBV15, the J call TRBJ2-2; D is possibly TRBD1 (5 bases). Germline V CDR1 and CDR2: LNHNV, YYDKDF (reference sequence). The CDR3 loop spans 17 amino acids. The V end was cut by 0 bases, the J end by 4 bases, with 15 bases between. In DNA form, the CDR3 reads TGTGCCACCAGCAGAGATCTCCAGGGTAGTGTCACCGGGGAGCTGTTTTTT. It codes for CATSRDLQGSVTGELFF.

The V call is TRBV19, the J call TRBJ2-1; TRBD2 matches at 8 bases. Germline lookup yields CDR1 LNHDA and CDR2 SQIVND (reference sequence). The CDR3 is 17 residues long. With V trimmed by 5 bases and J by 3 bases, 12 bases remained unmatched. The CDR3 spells CASSRGSGGPHYNEQFF. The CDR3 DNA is TGTGCCAGTAGTCGAGGGAGCGGGGGACCTCACTACAATGAGCAGTTCTTC. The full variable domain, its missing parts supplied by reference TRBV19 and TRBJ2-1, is DGGITQSPKYLFRKEGQNVTLSCEQNLNHDAMYWYRQDPGQGLRLIYYSQIVNDFQKGDIAEGYSVSREKKESFPLTVTSAQKNPTAFYLCASSRGSGGPHYNEQFFGPGTRLTVL.

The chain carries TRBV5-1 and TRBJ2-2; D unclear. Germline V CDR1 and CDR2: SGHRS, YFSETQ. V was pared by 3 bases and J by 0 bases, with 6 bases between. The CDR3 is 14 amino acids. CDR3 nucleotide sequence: TGCGCCAGCAGCTCCGGTCCGAACACCGGGGAGCTGTTTTTT. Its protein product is CASSSGPNTGELFF.

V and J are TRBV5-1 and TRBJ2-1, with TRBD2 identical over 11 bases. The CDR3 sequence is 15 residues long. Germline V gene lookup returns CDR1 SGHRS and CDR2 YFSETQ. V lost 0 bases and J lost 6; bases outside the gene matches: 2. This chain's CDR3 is CASSLGLAGPNEQFF. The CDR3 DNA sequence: TGCGCCAGCAGCTTGGGACTAGCGGGGCCCAATGAGCAGTTCTTC.

CDR3 in amino acids: CASTLQSLYEQYF. The DNA for the CDR3 is TGTGCCAGCACGCTACAGTCCTTGTACGAGCAGTACTTC. J is TRBJ2-7 and V is TRBV6-1; D is uncertain. The CDR3 runs 13 residues. V dropped 7 bases and J dropped 4 bases, with 14 bases sitting between them. Germline V lookup: CDR1 MNHNS, CDR2 SASEGT.

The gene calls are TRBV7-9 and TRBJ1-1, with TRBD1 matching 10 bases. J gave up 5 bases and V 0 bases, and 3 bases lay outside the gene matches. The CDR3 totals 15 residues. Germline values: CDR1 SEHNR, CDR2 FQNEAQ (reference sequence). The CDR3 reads CASSLARDRGTEAFF. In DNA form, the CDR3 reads TGTGCCAGCAGCTTAGCCCGGGACAGGGGAACTGAAGCTTTCTTT.

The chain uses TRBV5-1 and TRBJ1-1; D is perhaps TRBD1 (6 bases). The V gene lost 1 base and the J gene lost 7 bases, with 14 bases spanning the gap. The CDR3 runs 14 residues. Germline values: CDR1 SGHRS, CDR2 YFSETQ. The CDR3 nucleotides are TGCGCCAGCAGCTTGCAGTCAGGGGTTGTTGAAGCTTTCTTT. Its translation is CASSLQSGVVEAFF.

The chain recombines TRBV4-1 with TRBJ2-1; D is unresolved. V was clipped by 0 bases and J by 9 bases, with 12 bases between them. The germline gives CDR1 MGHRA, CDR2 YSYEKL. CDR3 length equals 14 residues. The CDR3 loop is CASSQDNLATEQFF. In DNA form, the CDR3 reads TGCGCCAGCAGCCAAGATAATCTCGCTACTGAGCAGTTCTTC.

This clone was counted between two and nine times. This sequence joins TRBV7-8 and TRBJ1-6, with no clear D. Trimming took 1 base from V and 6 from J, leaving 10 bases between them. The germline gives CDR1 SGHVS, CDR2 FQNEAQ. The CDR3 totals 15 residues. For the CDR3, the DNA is TGTGCCAGCAGCTTAGGGGGAGGTGCTAATTCACCCCTCCACTTT. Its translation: CASSLGGGANSPLHF.